These T cell receptor beta chains were read from a single sample in a study of cytomegalovirus exposure and HLA in healthy donors. Here immunoSEQ multiplex PCR was the method, and the copy in TCRdb shows in-frame clones only, minus some. The repertoire includes 100,000 to 150,000 clones, around 73% of them detected once, and approximately 1.5% sits in the top ten. Material for sequencing was PBMCs. The origin of the receptors is a female donor in good health and CMV-seronegative. CDR3s include the opening cysteine and the closing phenylalanine or tryptophan. The order of the fields is D gene, clone size, V gene, J gene, CDR3 protein, CDR3 DNA. D genes are given only for firm matches. Clone sizes are given selectively: once, few, many, or a class where the clone is expanded.

>TRBD2|NA|TRBV9|TRBJ2-7
CASSGTSSYEQYF
TGTGCCAGCAGCGGGACTAGCTCTTACGAGCAGTACTTC
>TRBD1|NA|TRBV28|TRBJ1-2
CASSLYRGGGYTF
TGTGCCAGCAGTTTATACAGGGGCGGTGGCTACACCTTC
>NA|NA|TRBV7-2|TRBJ1-1
CASSIIGTARRAFF
TGTGCCAGCAGCATTATCGGGACTGCCAGGCGAGCTTTCTTT
>TRBD1|NA|TRBV25-1|TRBJ1-6
CASSESDRGNSPLHF
TGTGCCAGCAGTGAATCTGACAGGGGGAATTCACCCCTCCACTTT
>NA|NA|TRBV7-6|TRBJ2-3
CASSPGGYTDTQYF
TGTGCCAGCAGCCCAGGGGGGTATACAGATACGCAGTATTTT
>NA|NA|TRBV20-1|TRBJ2-3
CSAAKRDTQYF
TGCAGTGCTGCGAAGAGGGATACGCAGTATTTT
>TRBD1|NA|TRBV4-3|TRBJ1-6
CASSLRTGGNSPLHF
TGCGCCAGCAGCTTGCGGACAGGGGGTAATTCACCCCTCCACTTT
>TRBD1|once|TRBV2|TRBJ2-5
CASSSDRGQETQYF
TGTGCCAGCAGTTCTGACAGGGGGCAGGAGACCCAGTACTTC
>NA|NA|TRBV10-3|TRBJ1-5
CAISREGNQPQHF
TGTGCCATCAGTCGGGAGGGCAATCAGCCCCAGCATTTT
>NA|few|TRBV7-8|TRBJ2-3
CASSLGLGTDTQYF
TGTGCCAGCAGCTTGGGACTTGGCACAGATACGCAGTATTTT
>TRBD1|NA|TRBV25-1|TRBJ1-1
CASSVSRGQNTEAFF
TGTGCCAGCAGTGTTTCGAGGGGGCAGAACACTGAAGCTTTCTTT
>NA|NA|TRBV11-3|TRBJ2-1
CASSLGRSSYNEQFF
TGTGCCAGCAGCTTAGGTAGGAGCTCCTACAATGAGCAGTTCTTC
>TRBD1|NA|TRBV7-2|TRBJ2-7
CASSFKTGEAYEQYF
TGTGCCAGCAGCTTTAAGACAGGGGAGGCCTACGAGCAGTACTTC
>TRBD2|NA|TRBV5-5|TRBJ2-1
CASSLRSSGLYNEQFF
TGTGCCAGCAGCTTGAGGTCTAGCGGGCTCTACAATGAGCAGTTCTTC
>NA|NA|TRBV29-1|TRBJ1-2
CSVGMTGNYGYTF
TGCAGCGTAGGTATGACCGGGAACTATGGCTACACCTTC
>NA|NA|TRBV29-1|TRBJ1-3
CSVEKGSGNTIYF
TGCAGCGTTGAAAAGGGGTCCGGAAACACCATATATTTT
>TRBD2|NA|TRBV27|TRBJ2-3
CASSFRGADTQYF
TGTGCCAGCAGTTTTCGGGGGGCAGATACGCAGTATTTT